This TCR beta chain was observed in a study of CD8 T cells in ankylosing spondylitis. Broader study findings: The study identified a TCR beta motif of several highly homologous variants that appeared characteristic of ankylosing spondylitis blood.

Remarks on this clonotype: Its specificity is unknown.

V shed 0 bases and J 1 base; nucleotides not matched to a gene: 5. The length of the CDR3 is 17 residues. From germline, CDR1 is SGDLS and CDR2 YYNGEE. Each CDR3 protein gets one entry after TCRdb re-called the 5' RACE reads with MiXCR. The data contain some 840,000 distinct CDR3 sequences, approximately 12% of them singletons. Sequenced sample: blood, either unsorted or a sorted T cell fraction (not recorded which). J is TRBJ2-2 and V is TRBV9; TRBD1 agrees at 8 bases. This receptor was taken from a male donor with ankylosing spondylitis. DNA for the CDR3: TGTGCCAGCAGCGTAGGGACAGGGCGGATGAACACCGGGGAGCTGTTTTTT. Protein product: CASSVGTGRMNTGELFF.